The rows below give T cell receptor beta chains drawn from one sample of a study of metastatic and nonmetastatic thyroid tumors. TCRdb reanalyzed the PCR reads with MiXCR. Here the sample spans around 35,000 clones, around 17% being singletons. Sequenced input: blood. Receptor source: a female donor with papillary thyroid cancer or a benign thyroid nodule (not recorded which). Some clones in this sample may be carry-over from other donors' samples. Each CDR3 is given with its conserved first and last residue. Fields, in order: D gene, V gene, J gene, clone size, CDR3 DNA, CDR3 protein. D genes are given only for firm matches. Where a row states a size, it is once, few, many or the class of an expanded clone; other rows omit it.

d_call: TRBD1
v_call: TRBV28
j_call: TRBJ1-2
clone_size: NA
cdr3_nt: TGTGCCAGCAGTTTACCAGGACAGGGCAACTATGGCTACACCTTC
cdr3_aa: CASSLPGQGNYGYTF

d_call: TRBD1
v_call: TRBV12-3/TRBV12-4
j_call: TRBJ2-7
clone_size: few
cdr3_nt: TGTGCCAGCAGCGCAAACCGGGACAGGGGTCGCGAGCAGTACTTC
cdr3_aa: CASSANRDRGREQYF

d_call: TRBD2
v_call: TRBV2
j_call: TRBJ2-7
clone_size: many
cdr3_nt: TGTGCCAGCGGGGAGCGGGGCAGCTCCTACGAGCAGTACTTC
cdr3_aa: CASGERGSSYEQYF

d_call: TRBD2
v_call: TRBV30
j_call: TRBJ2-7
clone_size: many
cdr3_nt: TGTGCTGGAACGCTAGCGGGAGACTCCTACGAGCAGTACTTC
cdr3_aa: CAGTLAGDSYEQYF

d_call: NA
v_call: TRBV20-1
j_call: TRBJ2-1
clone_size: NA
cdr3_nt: TGCAGTGCTAGCTGGAGTAATGAGCAGTTCTTC
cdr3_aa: CSASWSNEQFF

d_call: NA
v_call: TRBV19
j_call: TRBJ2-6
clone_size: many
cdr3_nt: TGTGCCAGTAGTATAGCACTAAGCTCTGGGGCCAACGTCCTGACTTTC
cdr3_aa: CASSIALSSGANVLTF

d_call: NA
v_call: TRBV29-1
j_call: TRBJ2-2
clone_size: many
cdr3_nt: TGCAGCGTTGATCCACAGGAACCCACCGGGGAGCTGTTTTTT
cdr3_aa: CSVDPQEPTGELFF

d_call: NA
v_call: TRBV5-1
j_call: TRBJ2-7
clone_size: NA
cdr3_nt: TGCGCCAGCAGCATTGGACAGATTTCCTACGAGCAGTACTTC
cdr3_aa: CASSIGQISYEQYF

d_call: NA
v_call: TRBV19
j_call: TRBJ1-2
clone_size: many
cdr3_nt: TGTGCCACCCGGACGGGGAACTATGGCTACACCTTC
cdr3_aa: CATRTGNYGYTF

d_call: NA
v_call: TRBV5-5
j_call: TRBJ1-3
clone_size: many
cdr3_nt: TGTGCCAGCAGCTTGCGAGAAAACTCTGGAAACACCATATATTTT
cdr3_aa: CASSLRENSGNTIYF